These 10 T cell receptor beta chains share one sample of origin, sequenced in a study of shared clonotypes between healthy human individuals. The protocol was immunoSEQ multiplex PCR, while the TCRdb copy is restricted to in-frame clones and leaves out a portion. The table records about 660,000 clones, approximately 74% of them present only once. The material sequenced was memory CD4+ T cells sorted from blood. Subset reported: CD45RA-negative fraction. These receptors were taken from a woman aged 25-40 years in good health.

CDR3: CASSLSRDTQYF. CDR3 nucleotides: TGTGCCAGCAGCTTGAGTAGGGATACGCAGTATTTT. The genes are TRBV5-4 and TRBJ2-3; D is undetermined. CDR3 length: 12 amino acids. Germline CDR1 SGHNT, CDR2 YYREEE (reference sequence). V was cut by 1 base and J by 6 bases, with 6 bases left in between.

The chain links TRBV7-2 to TRBJ2-6; D remains ambiguous. CDR1 SGHTA and CDR2 FQGNSA come from the germline V gene. V was pared by 5 bases and J by 1 base, with 12 bases between. This CDR3 spans 16 amino acids. The CDR3 coding sequence is TGTGCCAGCAGCGCGAGCGTGGGTTCTGGGGCCAACGTCCTGACTTTC. This translates into CASSASVGSGANVLTF.

The gene calls are TRBV5-6 and TRBJ2-5, with no clear D. V dropped 0 bases and J dropped 2 bases, with 11 bases sitting between them. This CDR3 region has 15 residues. In germline, CDR1 is SGHDT, CDR2 YYEEEE. CDR3 in amino acids: CASSLGPQQQETQYF. DNA of the CDR3: TGTGCCAGCAGCTTGGGTCCACAGCAACAAGAGACCCAGTACTTC.

The chain has TRBV6-1 and TRBJ1-1; 9 nucleotides match TRBD1. The CDR3 is 13 amino acids. V was clipped by 7 bases and J by 12 bases; unmatched bases: 12. The germline V gene encodes CDR1 MNHNS and CDR2 SASEGT. In nucleotides, the CDR3 is TGTGCCAGCACCTACCCCGGGACAGGGATGCCTTTCTTT. This encodes CASTYPGTGMPFF.

Comment on this clone: An end of the junction differs from the germline gene, which may be a read error. The CDR3 reads CASSSPGLAGGDELFF. The CDR3 bases are TGTGCCAGCAGCTCCCCGGGACTAGCGGGAGGTGATGAGCTGTTCTTC. The chain couples TRBV5-4 to TRBJ2-1; the match to TRBD2 covers 15 bases. Germline V gene lookup returns CDR1 SGHNT and CDR2 YYREEE (reference sequence). CDR3 size: 16 residues.

The genes are TRBV10-1 and TRBJ1-1, with D maybe TRBD1 (5 bases). V was clipped by 6 bases and J by 0 bases, with 8 bases between them. The germline V gene encodes CDR1 WNHNN and CDR2 SYGVQD (reference sequence). This CDR3 has 13 amino acids. The CDR3 reads CASRQDLNTEAFF. In DNA form, the CDR3 reads TGCGCCAGCAGACAGGATCTGAACACTGAAGCTTTCTTT.

The chain is built from TRBV29-1 and TRBJ2-2; D ambiguous. V lost 6 bases, J lost 2 bases, and 13 bases lay in between. The CDR3 is made up of 14 amino acids. CDR1 is SQVTM and CDR2 is ANQGSEA in the germline V gene. CDR3: CSVPHYYNTGELFF. The CDR3 DNA sequence: TGCAGCGTCCCCCACTACTATAACACCGGGGAGCTGTTTTTT.

The chain has TRBV6-6 and TRBJ2-1; 10 positions agree with TRBD2. The CDR3 is 16 amino acids. The ends lost 0 bases at V and 5 bases at J; junction bases unmatched: 4. Looked up from germline, CDR1 is MNHNY and CDR2 is SVGAGI (reference sequence). The CDR3 loop reads CASSYSRLAGDNEQFF. In DNA, the CDR3 is TGTGCCAGCAGTTACTCGAGGCTAGCGGGAGACAATGAGCAGTTCTTC.

This clone was counted at least ten times. The J gene is TRBJ1-2, the V gene TRBV5-8; D possibly corresponds to TRBD1 (5 bases). CDR3 length equals 17 residues. V was clipped by 0 bases and J by 7 bases, with 22 bases between them. Germline CDR1 and CDR2: SGHTS and YDEGEE. CDR3: CASSLGWFWGDSAGYTF. CDR3 bases: TGTGCCAGCAGCTTGGGGTGGTTTTGGGGCGATTCGGCTGGCTACACCTTC.

The gene calls are TRBV19 and TRBJ1-4; TRBD1 aligns across 7 bases. This CDR3 contains 15 residues. Germline values: CDR1 LNHDA, CDR2 SQIVND (reference sequence). Trimming took 3 bases from V and 11 from J; bases not matched to a gene: 12. This CDR3 is CASSISGTEVRKLFF. The CDR3 DNA sequence: TGTGCCAGTAGTATCTCCGGGACAGAAGTGAGGAAACTGTTTTTT.